This TCR beta chain was sequenced during a study of cytomegalovirus exposure and HLA in healthy donors (dated by TCRdb to the late 2010s). Some background on the complete study: In an earlier analysis of 587 of the donors, about 270 Gb of sequence data and 120 million or so unique TCR beta sequences from roughly 180 million T cells were reported. To decide whether each TCR beta V gene segment behaved as functional or pseudogenic, an earlier analysis of several hundred of the donors relied on high-throughput TCR beta sequencing. In a later genetic analysis, genome-wide SNP genotypes for about three fifths of the roughly 670 donors were used, and that subset was treated as a discovery cohort. Donor age, sex, ethnicity and CMV serostatus were compiled alongside the repertoire data. To predict cytomegalovirus infection status, the study brought together high-throughput TCR immunosequencing, statistical association of individual TCRs with disease status, and machine learning. Rather than drawing on any new phenotypic data, the later analysis identified candidate immune exposures from TCR beta sequences and the way those sequences occurred across donors. Of the 300 to 400 genotyped donors, 81% fell in the genetic ancestry cluster associated with self-reported Caucasian donors. Approximately 310 gigabases of sequencing data and approximately 92 million unique TCR sequences made up an early release that covered 500 to 650 HLA-typed donors. Every repertoire in the discovery cohort had been generated on one and the same sequencing platform. The study profiled the T cell repertoires of some 610 subjects by immunosequencing and related them to cytomegalovirus serostatus. Class I and class II HLA loci were covered by the typing at four-digit resolution. The aim of the study was to test whether cataloging public T cell receptors could identify signatures of past pathogen exposure. A later analysis re-analyzed previously published TCR beta repertoires from 550 to 700 donors and added high-resolution HLA genotyping to study TCR occurrence patterns. A separate validation cohort of some 130 different subjects was used in addition to the roughly 700-subject first cohort. Among almost 400 genotyped donors of the cohort, an average of 235,054 unique TCR beta nucleotide sequences were sequenced per donor, roughly a sixth of them non-productive. About 5 DR-DQ haplotypes were handled as single units for association and clustering, since linkage in the cohort was strong. Typing coverage differed by locus: A, B, C, DRB1 and DQB1 were typed in roughly 620-630 donors, DQA1 in about 500, DPA1 in 600 to 610, and DPB1 in roughly 470. Overall study results and their limits: Because HLA typing was missing for some donors at each locus, association tests included only the typed subset. This cohort had only TCR beta chains sequenced, and the lack of alpha or paired-chain data limited which features could be detected. A later analysis found that HLA-associated TCR beta chains were more clonally expanded and had lower generation probabilities than equally common non-associated chains. When HLA alleles, especially DR and DQ, strongly co-occurred, attributing TCR associations to individual alleles was difficult. It was suggested by the authors that the approach could potentially be generalized to other disease states and immunological phenotypes. An earlier analysis of around 540 of the donors showed that most TCR beta V segments appeared in productive rearrangements either about 87% or about 30% of the time, which broadly matched IMGT annotations. Most TCR sequences were seen in very few donors, while some public TCRs were found in many individuals. The classifier was reported to diagnose cytomegalovirus status with high specificity and sensitivity in both the original cohort and the validation cohort. The study gave a list of 150 to 200 TCR beta chains associated with cytomegalovirus. A further reported finding was that TCR beta sequences accurately predicted the HLA-A and HLA-B alleles for most subjects in the first cohort. Several of the top co-occurrence clusters appeared to be linked to parvovirus B19, influenza, CMV and Epstein-Barr virus, according to a later analysis. In vitro tests confirmed that a few of the cytomegalovirus-associated TCR beta chains recognize cytomegalovirus antigens. The 87-base-pair reads could not distinguish some IMGT-functional V segments, including TRBV6-2 and TRBV6-3, so those segments were excluded. According to a later analysis, most CMV-associated TCR beta chains appeared to be HLA-restricted, and the HLA associations seemed to be driven largely by CMV exposure. Sequencing depth was assumed to be roughly uniform across donors in the presence/absence analyses, though that assumption may not hold. Linkage disequilibrium might explain the correlated functional status among segregating V segments, but an unknown experimental factor could not be excluded. A later genetic analysis reported fewer N-insertions in productive TCRs among donors in an Asian-associated ancestry cluster than the roughly 720-donor mean. Because counts were too low, about 17 rarely observed V segments, including chromosome 9 orphons, were excluded from the earlier analysis of a few hundred of the donors. A group of highly shared sequence variants was considered likely to be a technical artifact of the sequencing pipeline. An association between a missense DCLRE1C variant and V-gene and J-gene trimming of TCR beta chains was found in a later genetic analysis and replicated in an independent cohort. According to a later analysis, TCR association rates differed among HLA loci, with DRB1 alleles showing the most associated TCRs and HLA-C alleles showing the fewest. The only immune exposure information available for the cohort was CMV serostatus. In a later analysis, 16,951 TCR beta sequences were associated with specific HLA alleles at a false discovery rate of 0.05.

Trimming takes 5 bases off V and 0 bases off J; junction bases not matched to a gene: 1. CDR1 and CDR2 (MNHEY, SVGAGI) derive from the germline V gene. The CDR3 goes from the cysteine to the phenylalanine over 14 residues. Only the CDR3 part of the read is kept: 42 bases, read in frame from the first base. Notes on this clone: Its antigen has not been determined. The sample holds no much larger clone one base away, and base qualities are not on file.

In total, fewer than 750 healthy bone marrow donors made up the cohort. All cohort members were sampled while nominally healthy, although unrecorded immune exposures were likely present. The donor was CMV seronegative and was included in the group of a few hundred seronegative cohort members. A peripheral blood sample was provided by each donor, and peripheral blood mononuclear cells were used for TCR beta sequencing. The Qiagen DNeasy Blood Extraction Kit was used to extract genomic DNA from the blood cell samples. To prepare the library, the immunoSEQ multiplex PCR assay was applied. A mixture of 60 forward primers for TCR Vbeta segments and 13 reverse primers for TCR Jbeta segments was used in the multiplex PCR. The CDR3 region of rearranged TCR beta genes was amplified from genomic DNA by a multiplex PCR assay. The amplified TCR beta libraries were sequenced on the Illumina HiSeq System as 87-base-pair reads. The paper's data handling went like this. A later analysis counted tens of millions of unique TCR beta chains across the 666 repertoires, and 10 million to 12 million of these chains were shared by at least two donors. A nearest-neighbor algorithm error-corrected the raw reads and collapsed the reads into unique sequences, merging closely related sequences to remove PCR and sequencing errors. V, D and J gene segments were assigned by aligning CDR3 sequences to IMGT reference sequences. For a sequence to be retained, at least a six-nucleotide match to both a V gene segment and a J gene segment was required. A rearrangement counted as productive if the CDR3 had no stop codons and remained in frame with V and J, and every other rearrangement counted as non-productive. Following IMGT convention, CDR3 was defined as the stretch from the second conserved V-encoded cysteine up to the conserved J-encoded phenylalanine. The earlier analysis of 587 of the donors excluded any sequence lacking an unambiguous match to a single V gene segment. In an earlier analysis of about 590 of the donors, a V segment was called functional when productive rearrangements were above 56.7%, and segregating when the standard deviation between donors exceeded 5%. A statistical classification framework was built for diagnosing cytomegalovirus status from the catalog of TCR beta chain sequences. V and J gene assignment, in a later analysis, came from comparing TCR nucleotide sequences with IMGT/GENE-DB human TR gene sequences. In a later analysis, CDR3 sequences and most-parsimonious VDJ recombination scenarios were assigned using the TCRdist pipeline. In a later analysis, each TCR beta chain was defined by its CDR3 amino acid sequence together with its V-gene family, and reads without a unique V-gene family were excluded. In a later analysis, some 600 highly shared, low-generation-probability nucleotide sequences were removed to address suspected cross-contamination and a sequencing artifact. A later analysis calculated a clonal expansion index for each public chain from normalized within-repertoire ranks of inferred template counts. In a later analysis, generation probabilities were computed with a VDJ recombination model fitted to out-of-frame rearrangements, and the resulting probabilities were checked against IGoR. In a later analysis, hypergeometric tests were used to score TCR-TCR, TCR-HLA and TCR-CMV co-occurrence, with a repertoire-size bias correction applied to TCR pairs. False discovery rates were estimated in a later analysis by permuting HLA or CMV assignments 20 times. In a later analysis, co-occurring TCRs were grouped using DBSCAN, and TCRdist sequence similarity was added for clustering within HLA-allele-positive subsets. For co-occurrence clustering, repertoires with fewer than 30,000 or more than 120,000 public chains were excluded, along with five or six repertoires with anomalous nucleotide sharing. The table comes from immuneACCESS by way of TCRdb, which keeps in-frame sequences with V and J called. Part of the clones is missing from these tables; in studies checked, under half for an unresolved V gene and the rest for unknown reasons. That table furnishes V, J and clone size, whereas the DNA furnished D and trimming. Across this sample there are 200,000 to 250,000 clones, with around 80% seen only once. The biggest ten clones account for 0.55% to 0.75% of the sample.

Specimen: PBMCs. This TCR derives from a man younger than 35 in good health and CMV-seronegative. Recombination connected TRBV6-5 to TRBJ1-1, and TRBD1 matches 9 of the central bases. The nucleotides are TGTGCCAGCAGTCGACAGGGGGTGAACACTGAAGCTTTCTTT. It encodes CASSRQGVNTEAFF.